This TCR beta chain was captured by sequencing in a study of T cells in Graves' hyperthyroidism and ophthalmopathy. The V and J ends lost 1 base and 6 bases respectively, with 10 bases between them. This CDR3 contains 14 residues. Looked up from germline, CDR1 is MNHNS and CDR2 is SASEGT. This clonotype came up many times. Amplification yielded TCR beta CDR3 regions, with RNA transcripts as the source. The HTBI primer set was used in a first-round RT-PCR of the TCR CDR3. MiXCR was run by TCRdb on the multiplex PCR reads, yielding one entry per CDR3 protein. This sample has fewer than 600,000 distinct CDR3 sequences, with about 15% found just once.

Sequencing was done on a sample of blood. The sequence was collected from a woman aged 40 to 55 with Graves' hyperthyroidism. The rearrangement joins TRBV6-1 to TRBJ1-5; no reliable D call. CDR3 in DNA: TGTGCCAGCAGTGAAGTGGCGGTCGTTCAGCCCCAGCATTTT. Residues: CASSEVAVVQPQHF.